The clone carrying this T cell receptor beta chain was observed a single time. Trimming removed 2 bases at V and 3 bases at J, with 11 bases between. The CDR3 loop spans 14 amino acids. CDR1 is MDHEN and CDR2 is SYDVKM in the germline V gene. This sample was included in a study of technical replicates of blood from a handful of donors. Method: immunoSEQ multiplex PCR; TCRdb's copy keeps in-frame clones and lacks some. The top ten clones hold more than 0.2% of a sample with about 90,000 clones, 90% to 95% of them seen once. V gene TRBV28 combines with J gene TRBJ2-7; no reliable D call. This TCR was recovered from a human donor in good health. The sequenced sample consisted of T cells isolated from PBMCs. The CDR3 DNA reads TGTGCCAGCAGTTTAAAGGCAGGATACTACGAGCAGTACTTC. Amino acids: CASSLKAGYYEQYF.